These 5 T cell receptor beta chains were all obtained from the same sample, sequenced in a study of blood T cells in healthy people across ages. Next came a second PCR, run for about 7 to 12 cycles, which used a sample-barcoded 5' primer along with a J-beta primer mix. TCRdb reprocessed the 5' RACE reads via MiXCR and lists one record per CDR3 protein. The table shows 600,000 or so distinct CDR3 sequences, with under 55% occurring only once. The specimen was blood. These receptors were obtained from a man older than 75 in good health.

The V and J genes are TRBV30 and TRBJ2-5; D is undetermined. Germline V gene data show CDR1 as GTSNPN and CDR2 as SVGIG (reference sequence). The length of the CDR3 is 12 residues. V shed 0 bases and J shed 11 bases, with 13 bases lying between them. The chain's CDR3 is CAWSVTDLGQYF. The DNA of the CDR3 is TGTGCCTGGAGTGTAACAGACCTCGGGCAGTACTTC.

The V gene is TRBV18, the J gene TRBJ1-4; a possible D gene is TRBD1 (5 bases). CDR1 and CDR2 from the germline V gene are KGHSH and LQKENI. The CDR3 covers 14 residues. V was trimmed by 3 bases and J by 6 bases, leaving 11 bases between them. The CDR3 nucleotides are TGTGCCAGCTCACCGACACAGGTGGATGAAAAACTGTTTTTT. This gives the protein CASSPTQVDEKLFF.

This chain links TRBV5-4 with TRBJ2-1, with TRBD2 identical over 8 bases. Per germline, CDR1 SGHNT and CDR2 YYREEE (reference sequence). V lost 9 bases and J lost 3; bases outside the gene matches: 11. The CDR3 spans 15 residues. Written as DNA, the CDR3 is TGTGCCATCGGGGGGGCTAGCGGGCTCTACAATGAGCAGTTCTTC. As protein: CAIGGASGLYNEQFF.

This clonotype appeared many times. The CDR3 DNA reads TGCGCCAGCAGCTTGGCCAGCACAGATACGCAGTATTTT. It encodes CASSLASTDTQYF. The chain recombines TRBV5-1 with TRBJ2-3; D is uncertain. The length of the CDR3 is 13 residues. Trimming shortened V by 0 bases and J by 0 bases, and 2 bases separated the two germline ends. CDR1 is SGHRS and CDR2 is YFSETQ in the germline V gene. Full variable domain (remainder filled in from reference TRBV5-1 and TRBJ2-3): KAGVTQTPRYLIKTRGQQVTLSCSPISGHRSVSWYQQTPGQGLQFLFEYFSETQRNKGNFPGRFSGRQFSNSRSEMNVSTLELGDSALYLCASSLASTDTQYFGPGTRLTVL.

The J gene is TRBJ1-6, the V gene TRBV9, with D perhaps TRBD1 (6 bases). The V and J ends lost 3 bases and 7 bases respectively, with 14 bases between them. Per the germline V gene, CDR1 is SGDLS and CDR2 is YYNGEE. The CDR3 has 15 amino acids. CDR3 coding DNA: TGTGCCAGCAGCGCCATAGGGGGGGTGAATTCACCCCTCCACTTT. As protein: CASSAIGGVNSPLHF.